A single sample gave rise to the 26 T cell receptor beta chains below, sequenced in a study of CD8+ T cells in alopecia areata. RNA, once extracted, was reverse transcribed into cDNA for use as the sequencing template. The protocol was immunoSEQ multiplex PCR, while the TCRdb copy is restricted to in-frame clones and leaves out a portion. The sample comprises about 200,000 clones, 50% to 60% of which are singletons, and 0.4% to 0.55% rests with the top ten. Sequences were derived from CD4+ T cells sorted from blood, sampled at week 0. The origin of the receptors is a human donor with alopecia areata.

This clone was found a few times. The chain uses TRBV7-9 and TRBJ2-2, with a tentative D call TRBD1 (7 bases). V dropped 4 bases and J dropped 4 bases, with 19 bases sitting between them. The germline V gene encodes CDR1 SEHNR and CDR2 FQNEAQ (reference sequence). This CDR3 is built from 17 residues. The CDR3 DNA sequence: TGTGCCAGCAGCTCAAGAGGAGGGGGCGCTGGCACCGGGGAGCTGTTTTTT. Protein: CASSSRGGGAGTGELFF. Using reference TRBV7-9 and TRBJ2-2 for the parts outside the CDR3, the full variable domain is DTGVSQNPRHKITKRGQNVTFRCDPISEHNRLYWYRQTLGQGPEFLTYFQNEAQLEKSRLLSDRFSAERPKGSFSTLEIQRTEQGDSAMYLCASSSRGGGAGTGELFFGEGSRLTVL.

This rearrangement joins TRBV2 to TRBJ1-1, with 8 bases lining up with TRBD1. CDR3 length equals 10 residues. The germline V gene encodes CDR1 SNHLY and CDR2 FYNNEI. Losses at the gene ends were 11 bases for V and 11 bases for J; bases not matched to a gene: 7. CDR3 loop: CAGMDRVAFF. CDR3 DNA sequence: TGTGCCGGAATGGACAGGGTGGCTTTCTTT.

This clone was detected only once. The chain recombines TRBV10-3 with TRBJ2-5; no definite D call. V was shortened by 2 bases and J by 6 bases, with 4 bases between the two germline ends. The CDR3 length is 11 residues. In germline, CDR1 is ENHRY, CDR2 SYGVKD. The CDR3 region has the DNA TGTGCCATCAGTGAGGATAAGACCCAGTACTTC. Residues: CAISEDKTQYF.

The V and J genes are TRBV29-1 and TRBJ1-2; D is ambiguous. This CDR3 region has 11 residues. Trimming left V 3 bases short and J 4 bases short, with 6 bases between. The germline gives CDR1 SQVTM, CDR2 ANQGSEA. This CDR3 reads CSVDSSYGYTF. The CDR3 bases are TGCAGCGTTGACAGCTCCTATGGCTACACCTTC. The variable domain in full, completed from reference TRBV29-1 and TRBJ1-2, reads SAVISQKPSRDICQRGTSLTIQCQVDSQVTMMFWYRQQPGQSLTLIATANQGSEATYESGFVIDKFPISRPNLTFSTLTVSNMSPEDSSIYLCSVDSSYGYTFGSGTRLTVV.

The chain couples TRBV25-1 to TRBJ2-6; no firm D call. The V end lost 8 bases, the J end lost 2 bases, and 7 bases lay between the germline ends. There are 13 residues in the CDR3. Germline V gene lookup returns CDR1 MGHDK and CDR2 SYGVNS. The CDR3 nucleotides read TGTGCCAGCGGGGAAGCTGGGGCCAACGTCCTGACTTTC. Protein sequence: CASGEAGANVLTF.

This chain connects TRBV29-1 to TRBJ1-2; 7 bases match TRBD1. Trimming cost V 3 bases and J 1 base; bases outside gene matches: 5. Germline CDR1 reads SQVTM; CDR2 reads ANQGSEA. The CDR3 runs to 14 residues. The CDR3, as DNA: TGCAGCGTTGATAACCCAGGGGGTAACTATGGCTACACCTTC. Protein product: CSVDNPGGNYGYTF.

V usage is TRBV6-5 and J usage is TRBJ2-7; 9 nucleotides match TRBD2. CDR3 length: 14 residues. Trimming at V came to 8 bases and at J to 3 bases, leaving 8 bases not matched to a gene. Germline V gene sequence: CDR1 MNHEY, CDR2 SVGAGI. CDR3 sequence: CASSGLATFYEQYF. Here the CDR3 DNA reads TGTGCCAGCTCGGGACTAGCCACCTTCTACGAGCAGTACTTC.

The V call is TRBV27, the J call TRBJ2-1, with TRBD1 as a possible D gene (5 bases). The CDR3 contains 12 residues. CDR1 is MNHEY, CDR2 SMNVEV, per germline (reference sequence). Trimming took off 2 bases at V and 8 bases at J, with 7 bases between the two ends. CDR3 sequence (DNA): TGTGCCAGCAGTTTACAGGGCCATGAGCAGTTCTTC. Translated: CASSLQGHEQFF.

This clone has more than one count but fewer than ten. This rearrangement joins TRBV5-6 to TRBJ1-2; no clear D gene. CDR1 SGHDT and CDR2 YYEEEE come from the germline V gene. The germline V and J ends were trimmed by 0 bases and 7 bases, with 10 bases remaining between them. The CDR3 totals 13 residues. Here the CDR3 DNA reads TGTGCCAGCAGCTTGGAGGTGACGCGTGGCTACACCTTC. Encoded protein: CASSLEVTRGYTF.

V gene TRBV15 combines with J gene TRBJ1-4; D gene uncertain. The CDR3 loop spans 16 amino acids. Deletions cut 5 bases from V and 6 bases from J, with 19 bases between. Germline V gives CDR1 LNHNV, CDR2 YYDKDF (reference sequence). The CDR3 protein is CATSATEGLRDEKLFF. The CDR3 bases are TGTGCCACCAGCGCGACGGAGGGTTTAAGGGATGAAAAACTGTTTTTT.

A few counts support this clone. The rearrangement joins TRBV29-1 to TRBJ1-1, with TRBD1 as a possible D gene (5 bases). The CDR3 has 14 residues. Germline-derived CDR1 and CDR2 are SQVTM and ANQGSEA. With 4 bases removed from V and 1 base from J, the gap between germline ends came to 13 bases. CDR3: CSVGGLMGNTEAFF. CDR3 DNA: TGCAGCGTTGGGGGCCTAATGGGGAACACTGAAGCTTTCTTT.

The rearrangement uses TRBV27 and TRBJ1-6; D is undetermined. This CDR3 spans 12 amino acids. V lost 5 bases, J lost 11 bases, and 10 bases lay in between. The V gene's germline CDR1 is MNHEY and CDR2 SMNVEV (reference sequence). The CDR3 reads CASSSITPPLHF. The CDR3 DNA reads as TGTGCCAGCAGTAGCATAACCCCACCCCTCCACTTT.

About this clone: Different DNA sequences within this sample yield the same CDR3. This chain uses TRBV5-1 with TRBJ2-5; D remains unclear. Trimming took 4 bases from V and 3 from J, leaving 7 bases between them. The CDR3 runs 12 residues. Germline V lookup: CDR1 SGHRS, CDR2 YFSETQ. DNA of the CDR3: TGCGCCAGCAGCCTCGTGAAAGAGACCCAGTACTTC. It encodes CASSLVKETQYF.

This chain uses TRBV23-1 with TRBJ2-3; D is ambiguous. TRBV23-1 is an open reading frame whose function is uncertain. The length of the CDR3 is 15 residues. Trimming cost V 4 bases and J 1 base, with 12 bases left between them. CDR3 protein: CASSPVERGTDTQYF. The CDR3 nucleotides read TGCGCCAGCAGTCCTGTTGAACGGGGCACAGATACGCAGTATTTT.

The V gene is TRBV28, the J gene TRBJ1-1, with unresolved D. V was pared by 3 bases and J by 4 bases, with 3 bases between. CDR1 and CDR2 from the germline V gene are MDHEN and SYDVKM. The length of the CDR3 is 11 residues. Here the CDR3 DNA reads TGTGCCAGCAGTTTGTCCACTGAAGCTTTCTTT. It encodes CASSLSTEAFF.

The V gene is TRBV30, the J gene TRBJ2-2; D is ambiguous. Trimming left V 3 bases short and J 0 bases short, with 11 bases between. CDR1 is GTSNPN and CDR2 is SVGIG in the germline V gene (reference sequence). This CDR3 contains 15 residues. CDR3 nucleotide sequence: TGTGCCTGGAGAATACGTACATCGAACACCGGGGAGCTGTTTTTT. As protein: CAWRIRTSNTGELFF.

The CDR3 region has the DNA TGTGCCTGGAGTGTAGGAGGGACCCGCGGTCCCATATATTTT. Its protein is CAWSVGGTRGPIYF. This chain connects TRBV30 to TRBJ1-3, with D tentatively TRBD1 (5 bases). The CDR3 runs 14 residues. V was trimmed by 0 bases and J by 11 bases, leaving 17 bases between them. Germline lookup yields CDR1 GTSNPN and CDR2 SVGIG (reference sequence).

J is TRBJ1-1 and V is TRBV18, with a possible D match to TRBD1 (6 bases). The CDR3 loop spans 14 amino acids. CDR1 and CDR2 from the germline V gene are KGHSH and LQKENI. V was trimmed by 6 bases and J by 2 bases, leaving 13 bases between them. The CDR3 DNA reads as TGTGCCAGCTCCAGGGGAGCGGGAAACACTGAAGCTTTCTTT. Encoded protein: CASSRGAGNTEAFF.

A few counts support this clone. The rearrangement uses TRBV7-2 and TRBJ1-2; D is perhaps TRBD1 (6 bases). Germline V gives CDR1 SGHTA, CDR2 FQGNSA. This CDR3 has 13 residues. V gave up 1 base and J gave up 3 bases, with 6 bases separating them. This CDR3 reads CASSLDRDYGYTF. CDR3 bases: TGTGCCAGCAGCTTAGACAGGGACTATGGCTACACCTTC.

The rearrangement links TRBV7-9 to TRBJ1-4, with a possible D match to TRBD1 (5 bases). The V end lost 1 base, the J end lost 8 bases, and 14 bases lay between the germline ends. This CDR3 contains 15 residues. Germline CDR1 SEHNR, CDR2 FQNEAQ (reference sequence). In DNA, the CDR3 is TGTGCCAGCAGCTTAGTCGCCGCGAAGGGGGAAAAACTGTTTTTT. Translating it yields CASSLVAAKGEKLFF. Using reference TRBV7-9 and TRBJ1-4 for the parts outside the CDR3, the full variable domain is DTGVSQNPRHKITKRGQNVTFRCDPISEHNRLYWYRQTLGQGPEFLTYFQNEAQLEKSRLLSDRFSAERPKGSFSTLEIQRTEQGDSAMYLCASSLVAAKGEKLFFGSGTQLSVL.

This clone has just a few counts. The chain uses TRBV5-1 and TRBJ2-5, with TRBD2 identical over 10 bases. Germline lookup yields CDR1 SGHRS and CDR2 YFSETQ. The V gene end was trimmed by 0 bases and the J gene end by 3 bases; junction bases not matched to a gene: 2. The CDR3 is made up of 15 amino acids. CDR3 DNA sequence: TGCGCCAGCAGCTTGGTCCTAGCGGGAGAAGAGACCCAGTACTTC. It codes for CASSLVLAGEETQYF.

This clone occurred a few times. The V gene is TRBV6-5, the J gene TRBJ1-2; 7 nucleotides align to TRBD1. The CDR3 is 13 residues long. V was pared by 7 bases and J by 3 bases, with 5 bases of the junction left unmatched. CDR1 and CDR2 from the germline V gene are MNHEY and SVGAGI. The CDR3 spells CASTNTGDYGYTF. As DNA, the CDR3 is TGTGCCAGCACCAACACAGGGGACTATGGCTACACCTTC.

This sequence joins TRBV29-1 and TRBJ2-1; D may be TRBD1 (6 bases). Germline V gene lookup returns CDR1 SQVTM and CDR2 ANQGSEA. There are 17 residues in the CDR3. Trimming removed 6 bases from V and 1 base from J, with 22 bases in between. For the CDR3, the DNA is TGCAGCGTGCCTGCATTGAGGGGGACGGTTTCCTACAATGAGCAGTTCTTC. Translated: CSVPALRGTVSYNEQFF.

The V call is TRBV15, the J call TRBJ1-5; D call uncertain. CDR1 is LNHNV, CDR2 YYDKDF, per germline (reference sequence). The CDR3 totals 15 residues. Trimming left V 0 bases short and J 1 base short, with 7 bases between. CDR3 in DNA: TGTGCCACCAGCAGAGATCTGAGGAGCAATCAGCCCCAGCATTTT. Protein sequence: CATSRDLRSNQPQHF.

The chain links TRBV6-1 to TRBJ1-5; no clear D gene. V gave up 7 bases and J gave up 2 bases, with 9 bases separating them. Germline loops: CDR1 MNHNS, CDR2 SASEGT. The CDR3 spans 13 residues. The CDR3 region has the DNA TGTGCCAGCACTCTAGGCGGCAATCAGCCCCAGCATTTT. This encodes CASTLGGNQPQHF.

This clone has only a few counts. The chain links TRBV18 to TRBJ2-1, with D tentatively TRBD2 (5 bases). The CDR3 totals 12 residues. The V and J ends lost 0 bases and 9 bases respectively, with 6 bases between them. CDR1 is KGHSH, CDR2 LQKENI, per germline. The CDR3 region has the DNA TGTGCCAGCTCACCACCTGAGGGTGAGCAGTTCTTC. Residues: CASSPPEGEQFF.